The next 10 T cell receptor beta chains were all read from a single sample in a study of cytomegalovirus exposure and HLA in healthy donors. PCR primers comprised 60 Vbeta and 13 Jbeta primers. Sequencing was performed with immunoSEQ multiplex PCR; in TCRdb, only in-frame clones are kept and a portion is missing. Of 120,000 to 150,000 clones listed, 64% are singletons. The material sequenced was PBMCs. The receptors come from a woman in her thirties in good health and CMV-seropositive.

The genes are TRBV6-6 and TRBJ2-7; D gene unclear. The CDR3 covers 12 residues. Trimming took 7 bases from V and 3 from J, leaving 10 bases between them. The germline V gene has CDR1 MNHNY and CDR2 SVGAGI (reference sequence). The DNA for the CDR3 is TGTGCCAGCACTCGAACTAACTACGAGCAGTACTTC. Amino acids: CASTRTNYEQYF.

This clone was counted only a few times. The chain links TRBV5-8 to TRBJ2-2; D unresolved. This CDR3 comprises 12 residues. Germline CDR1 SGHTS, CDR2 YDEGEE. The CDR3 region has the DNA TGTGCTCGAGCCGGGTATCTCGGGGAGCTGTTTTTT. Translation gives CARAGYLGELFF.

This clone has only one observation. The V call is TRBV7-2, the J call TRBJ2-1; 9 positions agree with TRBD2. The CDR3 consists of 15 residues. CDR1 is SGHTA and CDR2 is FQGNSA in the germline V gene. With V trimmed by 4 bases and J by 8 bases, 9 bases remained unmatched. DNA of the CDR3: TGTGCCAGCAGCTCTTGGGGGGTAGCGGGGGATGAGCAGTTCTTC. Its translation is CASSSWGVAGDEQFF.

This clone was counted a few times. The junction shows a germline mismatch at one end, possibly a read error. This chain connects TRBV28 to TRBJ2-7; 9 bases map to TRBD1. The germline gives CDR1 MDHEN, CDR2 SYDVKM. This CDR3 spans 15 amino acids. The CDR3 loop is CASSVTGGREYGQYF. The CDR3 bases are TGTGCCAGCAGTGTGACAGGGGGACGTGAGTACGGGCAGTACTTC.

The V and J genes are TRBV11-3 and TRBJ2-7, with D possibly TRBD1 on 5 matching bases. The CDR3 consists of 13 residues. CDR1 is SGHNT, CDR2 YENEEA, per germline. V shed 8 bases and J shed 1 base, with 12 bases lying between them. DNA for the CDR3: TGTGCCAGCCATGGGGCAGGATCCTACGAGCAGTACTTC. The encoded protein is CASHGAGSYEQYF.

This chain links TRBV29-1 with TRBJ1-2, with D perhaps matching TRBD1 (5 bases). Per the germline V gene, CDR1 is SQVTM and CDR2 is ANQGSEA. The CDR3 covers 13 residues. V lost 4 bases and J 3 bases, leaving 12 bases between the germline ends. The CDR3 region is CSVAAGGDYGYTF. Here the CDR3 DNA reads TGCAGCGTTGCAGCCGGGGGGGACTATGGCTACACCTTC. The complete variable domain, with remaining parts taken from reference TRBV29-1 and TRBJ1-2, reads SAVISQKPSRDICQRGTSLTIQCQVDSQVTMMFWYRQQPGQSLTLIATANQGSEATYESGFVIDKFPISRPNLTFSTLTVSNMSPEDSSIYLCSVAAGGDYGYTFGSGTRLTVV.

The rearrangement links TRBV6-5 to TRBJ1-1, with D possibly matching TRBD1 (6 bases). Germline CDR1 MNHEY, CDR2 SVGAGI. The CDR3 length is 16 residues. V lost 2 bases and J 1 base, leaving 14 bases between the germline ends. The chain's CDR3 is CASSYRGNRGNTEAFF. For the CDR3, the DNA is TGTGCCAGCAGTTACAGGGGGAACCGGGGGAACACTGAAGCTTTCTTT.

The genes are TRBV18 and TRBJ1-2; TRBD1 aligns across 7 bases. The ends lost 2 bases at V and 4 bases at J; junction bases unmatched: 10. This CDR3 contains 16 residues. Germline V gene sequence: CDR1 KGHSH, CDR2 LQKENI. As DNA, the CDR3 is TGTGCCAGCTCACCAGGGGACAGCCGACTACGCTATGGCTACACCTTC. Amino acid sequence: CASSPGDSRLRYGYTF.

J is TRBJ1-3 and V is TRBV9; D unresolved. Germline CDR1 SGDLS, CDR2 YYNGEE. This CDR3 has 13 residues. The ends were cut back, 1 base at V and 0 bases at J, with 2 bases in the middle. This CDR3 is CASSVLSGNTIYF. CDR3 DNA sequence: TGTGCCAGCAGCGTACTCTCTGGAAACACCATATATTTT.

This clone has a handful of counts. The CDR3 reads CASSYSRDSQPQHF. The CDR3 region has the DNA TGTGCCAGCAGTTACTCGCGAGACAGTCAGCCCCAGCATTTT. The chain carries TRBV6-5 and TRBJ1-5; a weak D match, TRBD1 (5 bases). The CDR3 totals 14 residues. The germline V and J ends were trimmed by 0 bases and 6 bases, with 9 bases remaining between them. Germline CDR1 reads MNHEY; CDR2 reads SVGAGI.